This TCR beta chain came from a study of blood T cell repertoires in COVID-19. Study information: Collection of acute and convalescent COVID-19 samples took place in the United States, Italy and Spain. Nucleic acid was either cDNA or gDNA, and it came from T cells, B-cell-depleted T cells, or PBMCs.

In the authors' workflow: From reference gene primer amplification, estimates of nucleated cell counts were derived. TCRdb's copy holds only in-frame clones and misses some; the assay was immunoSEQ multiplex PCR. From that table come the V and J calls and clone size; the DNA was used to work out D and trimming. The table has hundreds of thousands of clones, nearly 85% seen once. Seattle participants joined during active infection and were tracked over time. The CDR3 is made up of 16 amino acids. The germline V gene encodes CDR1 SGHVS and CDR2 FQNEAQ. V was trimmed by 5 bases and J by 0 bases, leaving 13 bases between them.

This receptor was identified in a woman in her 30s with COVID-19, enrolled during active disease. This rearrangement joins TRBV7-8 to TRBJ1-4; no reliable D call. Material: peripheral blood. This chain's CDR3 is CASSLLTQPTNEKLFF. The CDR3, as DNA: TGTGCCAGCAGCCTCCTTACACAGCCAACTAATGAAAAACTGTTTTTT. Drawing the rest from reference TRBV7-8 and TRBJ1-4, the complete variable domain is GAGVSQSPRYKVAKRGQDVALRCDPISGHVSLFWYQQALGQGPEFLTYFQNEAQLDKSGLPSDRFFAERPEGSVSTLKIQRTQQEDSAVYLCASSLLTQPTNEKLFFGSGTQLSVL.